Following are 9 T cell receptor beta chains from one sample sequenced in a study of Graves' ophthalmopathy and Graves' hyperthyroidism. As the template, RNA transcripts were used to amplify TCR beta CDR3 regions. First-round RT-PCR used HTBI primers; second-round multiplex PCR followed. From the multiplex PCR reads, TCRdb called clonotypes with MiXCR, one entry per CDR3 protein. The sample shows roughly 700,000 distinct CDR3 sequences, 35% to 50% of them seen only once. Material for sequencing was peripheral blood. The source of these receptors is an adult man with Graves' ophthalmopathy.

The chain carries TRBV10-3 and TRBJ1-6; 7 nucleotides line up with TRBD1. V lost 10 bases to trimming and J lost 7 bases; unmatched junction nucleotides: 10. This CDR3 has 14 residues. CDR1 and CDR2 from the germline V gene are ENHRY and SYGVKD. CDR3 region: CASSQTGTNSPLHF. In nucleotides, the CDR3 is TGTGCCAGCAGCCAGACAGGGACCAATTCACCCCTCCACTTT.

V and J are TRBV2 and TRBJ1-2; perhaps TRBD1 as D (5 bases). This CDR3 comprises 11 residues. Germline CDR1 SNHLY, CDR2 FYNNEI. The V end was cut by 4 bases, the J end by 12 bases, with 12 bases between. CDR3 residues: CASSGTYGNTF. In DNA form, the CDR3 reads TGTGCCAGCAGTGGGACATATGGAAACACCTTC.

In regard to this clonotype: This sequence may be a read error, since a much larger clone differs from it by one base. Here the CDR3 omits its conserved ending phenylalanine or tryptophan, so a read error is the likely source. The DNA of the CDR3 is TGTGCCAGCAAGGCCTCACCAGAGACCCAGTACCTC. The encoded protein is CASKASPETQYL. The chain links TRBV10-3 to TRBJ2-5; D unresolved. This CDR3 contains 12 residues. From germline, CDR1 is ENHRY and CDR2 SYGVKD. Trimming stripped 10 bases from V and 4 bases from J, with 13 bases between.

The chain carries TRBV29-1 and TRBJ1-6; D gene unclear. The V gene's germline CDR1 is SQVTM and CDR2 ANQGSEA. This CDR3 is built from 12 residues. The CDR3 bases are TGCAGTCCGGAGGTACGGAATTCACCCCTCCACTTT. It translates to CSPEVRNSPLHF.

The chain has TRBV2 and TRBJ2-7; TRBD2 agrees at 7 bases. The germline gives CDR1 SNHLY, CDR2 FYNNEI. The trim removed 3 bases at V and 0 bases at J, leaving 5 bases unmatched. The CDR3 runs to 15 residues. The CDR3 DNA reads as TGTGCCAGCAGTGAGTTAGCGGGCTCCTCCTACGAGCAGTACTTC. Protein: CASSELAGSSYEQYF.

This clonotype was found a few times. The chain carries TRBV10-3 and TRBJ2-1; 7 nucleotides line up with TRBD2. V shed 5 bases and J 5 bases; nucleotides not matched to a gene: 9. The germline V gene encodes CDR1 ENHRY and CDR2 SYGVKD. This CDR3 spans 15 amino acids. CDR3 coding DNA: TGTGCCATCAGTCTCAGCGGGATAGGCGACAATGAGCAGTTCTTC. It yields the protein CAISLSGIGDNEQFF.

CDR3 DNA sequence: TGTGCCAGCAGCTTAATAACAGGGAACCAAGAGACCCAGTACTTC. Residues: CASSLITGNQETQYF. The V gene is TRBV7-9, the J gene TRBJ2-5, with D perhaps matching TRBD1 (6 bases). The CDR3 is 15 amino acids. The germline V gene encodes CDR1 SEHNR and CDR2 FQNEAQ (reference sequence). V dropped 2 bases and J dropped 0 bases, with 10 bases sitting between them. The complete variable domain, with remaining parts taken from reference TRBV7-9 and TRBJ2-5, reads DTGVSQNPRHKITKRGQNVTFRCDPISEHNRLYWYRQTLGQGPEFLTYFQNEAQLEKSRLLSDRFSAERPKGSFSTLEIQRTEQGDSAMYLCASSLITGNQETQYFGPGTRLLVL.

This clonotype was detected ten times or more. The DNA of the CDR3 is TGTGCCATCAGTGAGTCGGACCTCAGGGGCGAGCAGTACTTC. It specifies CAISESDLRGEQYF. The chain has TRBV10-3 and TRBJ2-7, with a tentative D call TRBD1 (6 bases). CDR1 is ENHRY and CDR2 is SYGVKD in the germline V gene. The CDR3 has 14 residues. Trimming left V 0 bases short and J 6 bases short, with 12 bases between.

The V call is TRBV7-9, the J call TRBJ2-2, with TRBD1 as a possible D gene (5 bases). From germline, CDR1 is SEHNR and CDR2 FQNEAQ (reference sequence). This CDR3 contains 15 residues. V was pared by 1 base and J by 5 bases, with 11 bases between. The CDR3 nucleotides are TGTGCCAGCAGCTTAGGGGGCGGTATTACCGGGGAGCTGTTTTTT. Amino acid sequence: CASSLGGGITGELFF.